A single sample gave rise to the 18 T cell receptor beta chains below, sequenced in a study of cytomegalovirus exposure and HLA in healthy donors. PCR involved 60 Vbeta and 13 Jbeta primers. Generated by immunoSEQ multiplex PCR, the TCRdb table keeps only in-frame clones and is missing some. Of about 200,000 clones in the sample, around 79% were seen once. The sequencing sample was made of PBMCs. The receptors here all came from a girl aged 2-15 years in good health and CMV-seronegative.

The chain uses TRBV19 and TRBJ2-3; D might be TRBD2 (6 bases). V shed 5 bases and J shed 9 bases, with 9 bases lying between them. Germline V gene sequence: CDR1 LNHDA, CDR2 SQIVND (reference sequence). There are 11 residues in the CDR3. CDR3 sequence reads: CASSSGLTQYF. CDR3 in DNA: TGTGCCAGTAGTTCGGGACTCACGCAGTATTTT.

This chain links TRBV19 with TRBJ2-7; no clear D gene. The germline V gene encodes CDR1 LNHDA and CDR2 SQIVND (reference sequence). The CDR3 is 16 amino acids. V was cut by 5 bases and J by 1 base, with 18 bases left in between. Here the CDR3 DNA reads TGTGCCAGTAGTCCCTATGTCCGGTTCGGTTCCTACGAGCAGTACTTC. Translation: CASSPYVRFGSYEQYF.

The chain couples TRBV28 to TRBJ1-3, with unresolved D. V was trimmed by 3 bases and J by 2 bases, leaving 14 bases between them. The CDR3 runs to 16 residues. Germline CDR1 MDHEN, CDR2 SYDVKM. The chain's CDR3 is CASSFSRGIAGNTIYF. The CDR3 DNA is TGTGCCAGCAGTTTTTCGCGGGGAATCGCTGGAAACACCATATATTTT.

This sequence joins TRBV4-2 and TRBJ1-6, with TRBD1 identical over 8 bases. J gave up 8 bases and V 5 bases, and 8 bases lay outside the gene matches. The CDR3 has 15 amino acids. CDR1 LGHNA and CDR2 YNFKEQ come from the germline V gene. The CDR3 protein is CASSKRQGTDSPLHF. The CDR3 DNA reads as TGTGCCAGCAGCAAAAGACAGGGGACGGATTCACCCCTCCACTTT.

The chain employs TRBV5-6 and TRBJ1-2; 7 bases map to TRBD1. CDR3 length: 13 amino acids. Germline V gene sequence: CDR1 SGHDT, CDR2 YYEEEE. J gave up 4 bases and V 4 bases, and 4 bases lay outside the gene matches. Here the CDR3 reads CASSKGTAYGYTF. CDR3 DNA: TGTGCCAGCAGCAAAGGGACAGCCTATGGCTACACCTTC.

This chain uses TRBV2 with TRBJ1-4; D not resolved. Deletions cut 10 bases from V and 7 bases from J, with 22 bases between. There are 15 residues in the CDR3. From germline, CDR1 is SNHLY and CDR2 FYNNEI. CDR3 loop: CATNRVGRTGEKLFF. The CDR3 DNA reads as TGTGCCACAAACCGCGTGGGGAGGACGGGTGAAAAACTGTTTTTT.

The genes are TRBV4-1 and TRBJ2-7; D may be TRBD1 (6 bases). CDR1 is MGHRA and CDR2 is YSYEKL in the germline V gene. There are 17 residues in the CDR3. The V end lost 1 base, the J end lost 7 bases, and 23 bases lay between the germline ends. The CDR3 protein is CASSQVNAGQIAWEQYF. The CDR3 nucleotides are TGCGCCAGCAGCCAAGTCAACGCCGGACAGATCGCATGGGAGCAGTACTTC.

This chain uses TRBV27 with TRBJ2-3; a possible D gene is TRBD1 (6 bases). Between the trimmed V and J ends, which lost 3 bases and 1 base, there was a span of 20 bases. The germline gives CDR1 MNHEY, CDR2 SMNVEV (reference sequence). The CDR3 is 18 amino acids. The CDR3, as DNA: TGTGCCAGCAGTTTGAGATCCGGGAACCCAGGGGGCACAGATACGCAGTATTTT. Protein sequence: CASSLRSGNPGGTDTQYF.

V and J are TRBV7-6 and TRBJ2-3; tentatively, D is TRBD1 (5 bases). In germline, CDR1 is SGHVS, CDR2 FNYEAQ. The CDR3 length is 15 residues. Trimming left V 1 base short and J 8 bases short, with 16 bases between. The CDR3 DNA is TGTGCCAGCAGCTTAGACGTCAGGGATAGAGCTACGCAGTATTTT. Translating it yields CASSLDVRDRATQYF.

The chain carries TRBV19 and TRBJ2-7; weak D call: TRBD1 (5 bases). Germline CDR1 LNHDA, CDR2 SQIVND (reference sequence). V was pared by 5 bases and J by 3 bases, with 11 bases between. This CDR3 is 13 amino acids long. The CDR3 is CASSPRQSYEQYF. As DNA, the CDR3 is TGTGCCAGTAGTCCGAGACAGAGCTACGAGCAGTACTTC.

The chain combines TRBV4-1 with TRBJ2-1; 7 bases are shared with TRBD2. V was clipped by 4 bases and J by 3 bases; unmatched bases: 3. The CDR3 runs 14 residues. Germline V gene lookup returns CDR1 MGHRA and CDR2 YSYEKL. CDR3 nucleotides: TGCGCCAGCAGCCCCCAGCGGGGCTACAATGAGCAGTTCTTC. It specifies CASSPQRGYNEQFF.

This clone turned up a few times. This sequence joins TRBV2 and TRBJ2-2; D is possibly TRBD2 (6 bases). This CDR3 is 12 amino acids long. From germline, CDR1 is SNHLY and CDR2 FYNNEI. The ends were cut back, 10 bases at V and 4 bases at J, with 10 bases in the middle. CDR3 residues: CATLLATGELFF. In DNA form, the CDR3 reads TGTGCCACCCTACTAGCCACCGGGGAGCTGTTTTTT. Looking up the rest from reference TRBV2 and TRBJ2-2 gives the full variable domain: EPEVTQTPSHQVTQMGQEVILRCVPISNHLYFYWYRQILGQKVEFLVSFYNNEISEKSEIFDDQFSVERPDGSNFTLKIRSTKLEDSAMYFCATLLATGELFFGEGSRLTVL.

The genes are TRBV4-1 and TRBJ1-5, with a tentative D call TRBD1 (5 bases). Germline assignment: CDR1 MGHRA and CDR2 YSYEKL. The CDR3 is made up of 15 amino acids. Trimming removed 0 bases from V and 3 bases from J, with 9 bases in between. The CDR3 loop is CASSQDRQNNQPQHF. In nucleotides, the CDR3 is TGCGCCAGCAGCCAAGATCGACAGAACAATCAGCCCCAGCATTTT.

Only a few counts were recorded for this clone. The chain is built from TRBV2 and TRBJ1-1, with TRBD1 identical over 8 bases. The CDR3 loop spans 15 amino acids. CDR1 is SNHLY and CDR2 is FYNNEI in the germline V gene. The junction had 10 bases not matched to a gene; V was cut back by 8 bases and J by 2 bases. The DNA for the CDR3 is TGTGCCAGCGATGGGACAGGATACTTTAACACTGAAGCTTTCTTT. This sequence encodes CASDGTGYFNTEAFF.

V and J are TRBV18 and TRBJ2-3; perhaps TRBD2 as D (5 bases). The CDR3 spans 17 residues. Germline-derived CDR1 and CDR2 are KGHSH and LQKENI. The ends were cut back, 1 base at V and 1 base at J, with 15 bases in the middle. The CDR3, as DNA: TGTGCCAGCTCACCACGTATGGCGGGCCGGGGCACAGATACGCAGTATTTT. Protein sequence: CASSPRMAGRGTDTQYF.

The V gene is TRBV9, the J gene TRBJ2-1; weak D call: TRBD2 (6 bases). CDR1 and CDR2 from the germline V gene are SGDLS and YYNGEE. The CDR3 has 15 amino acids. The germline V and J ends were trimmed by 0 bases and 0 bases, with 7 bases remaining between them. The CDR3 DNA is TGTGCCAGCAGCGTAGGTAGCGGCTCCTACAATGAGCAGTTCTTC. Translated: CASSVGSGSYNEQFF.

This clone was seen more than once but under ten times. The CDR3 bases are TGTGCCAGCAGCTTAGTTCGGGGGTCCGGGGAGACCCAGTACTTC. Protein sequence: CASSLVRGSGETQYF. V and J are TRBV7-2 and TRBJ2-5, with D maybe TRBD2 (6 bases). The CDR3 has 15 residues. Between the trimmed V and J ends, which lost 1 base and 5 bases, there was a span of 14 bases. Germline-derived CDR1 and CDR2 are SGHTA and FQGNSA.

This clone has a handful of counts. The chain recombines TRBV7-9 with TRBJ2-5; 8 positions match TRBD2. V gave up 4 bases and J gave up 1 base; unmatched junction bases: 17. The CDR3 length is 19 residues. CDR1 and CDR2 from the germline V gene are SEHNR and FQNEAQ (reference sequence). CDR3 protein: CASSSPHPGTRTSQETQYF. The CDR3, as DNA: TGTGCCAGCAGCTCCCCGCACCCCGGGACTAGAACTTCCCAAGAGACCCAGTACTTC.